This TCR beta chain comes out of a study of beta chain features in type 1 diabetes. Overall study findings and caveats: It was possible that PCR favored shorter templates, equally so in patients and controls. Using cDNA template may skew counts toward highly expressing activated cells.

CD4+ naive, central memory, regulatory and stem cell-like memory subsets were isolated by sorting on CD45RO/CCR7/CD25/CD127/CD95/CD27. This clone showed up just a few times. What it recognizes is unknown. The germline CDR1 and CDR2 sequences are LNHDA and SQIVND (reference sequence). This CDR3 is built from 16 residues. The V gene end was trimmed by 5 bases and the J gene end by 3 bases; junction bases not matched to a gene: 9. Expressed TCRB transcripts were sequenced because the isolated RNA had all been reverse transcribed beforehand. Sequencing was performed with immunoSEQ multiplex PCR; in TCRdb, only in-frame clones are kept and a portion is missing. This sample has some 150,000 clones; 6.9% occur once, and the top ten carry under 1.5%.

The source of this sequence is a woman aged 25-40 years in good health. The sample taken for sequencing was central memory CD4+ T cells from blood. The V call is TRBV19, the J call TRBJ2-5, with 10 positions matching TRBD2. The CDR3 reads CASSALGLADKETQYF. The CDR3 coding sequence is TGTGCCAGTAGTGCCCTTGGACTAGCGGATAAAGAGACCCAGTACTTC.